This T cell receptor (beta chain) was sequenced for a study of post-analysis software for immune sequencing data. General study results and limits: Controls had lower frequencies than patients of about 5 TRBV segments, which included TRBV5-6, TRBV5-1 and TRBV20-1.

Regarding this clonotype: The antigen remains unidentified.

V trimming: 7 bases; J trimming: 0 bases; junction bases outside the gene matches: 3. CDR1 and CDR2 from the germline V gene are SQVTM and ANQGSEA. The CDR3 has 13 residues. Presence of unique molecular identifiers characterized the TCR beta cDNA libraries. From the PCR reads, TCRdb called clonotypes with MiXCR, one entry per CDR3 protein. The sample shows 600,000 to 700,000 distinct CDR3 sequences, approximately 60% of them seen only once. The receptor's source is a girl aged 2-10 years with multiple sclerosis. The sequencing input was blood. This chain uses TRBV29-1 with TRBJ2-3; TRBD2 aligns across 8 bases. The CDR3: CSAGGASTDTQYF. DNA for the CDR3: TGCAGCGCCGGGGGGGCGAGCACAGATACGCAGTATTTT.